This entry features one T cell receptor (beta chain) sequence. Its antigen is undetermined. This sample was taken from a study of beta chain features in type 1 diabetes. Study-wide points: Compared with healthy donors, patients appeared to share more similar naive, central memory and regulatory TCRB repertoires. All four CD4+ subsets from Type 1 diabetes patients carried moderately but significantly shorter TCRB CDR3s.

All of the isolated RNA was reverse transcribed, so expressed TCRB transcripts were sequenced. Profiling relied on immunoSEQ multiplex PCR, and the TCRdb table lists in-frame clones only, not all of them. The sample carries about 150,000 clones, around 10% recorded once. Sample: central memory CD4+ T cells from blood. The clonotype originates from a man aged 18 to 29 in good health.

CDR3 DNA: TGTGCCAGCAGCGTATCAGGACGTATTAGGACAGATACGCAGTATTTT. This encodes CASSVSGRIRTDTQYF. The J gene is TRBJ2-3, the V gene TRBV9; D remains ambiguous. Germline V gene lookup returns CDR1 SGDLS and CDR2 YYNGEE. The CDR3 length is 16 residues. Trimming cost V 1 base and J 3 bases, with 15 bases left between them.